Listed here are 32 T cell receptor beta chains from one sample, sequenced in a study of a mutant IDH1 vaccine in newly diagnosed glioma. The time point denotes: week 47, end of study. The study gave 300 ug of mutant IDH1 20-mer peptide per vaccine dose, with topical imiquimod. These TCRs' antigens remain unknown. Method: immunoSEQ multiplex PCR; TCRdb's copy keeps in-frame clones and lacks some. The data hold 55,000 to 65,000 clones, with roughly 76% observed a single time. The sequencing here drew on PBMCs, taken from a glioma patient whose treatment included an IDH1 peptide vaccine. These TCRs come from a man between 45 and 60 years old with glioma.

CDR3 DNA sequence: TGTGCCAGCAGCGGAGGACAGGGCAGAGATACGCAGTATTTT. Translation gives CASSGGQGRDTQYF. The rearrangement uses TRBV5-6 and TRBJ2-3, with 8 bases fitting TRBD1. Germline loops: CDR1 SGHDT, CDR2 YYEEEE. The CDR3 consists of 14 residues. Unmatched junction bases numbered 6, after V lost 4 bases and J lost 5 bases.

V and J are TRBV19 and TRBJ2-7, with D unresolved. Per germline, CDR1 LNHDA and CDR2 SQIVND (reference sequence). V lost 1 base and J 2 bases, leaving 9 bases between the germline ends. The CDR3 has 14 residues. The CDR3 reads CASSIGGLTYEQYF. The CDR3, as DNA: TGTGCCAGTAGTATAGGTGGGCTAACCTACGAGCAGTACTTC.

This clone has more than one count but fewer than ten. The J gene is TRBJ1-5, the V gene TRBV2; no reliable D call. The CDR3 has 16 residues. The germline V gene has CDR1 SNHLY and CDR2 FYNNEI. Trimming stripped 1 base from V and 0 bases from J, with 10 bases between. The CDR3, as DNA: TGTGCCAGCAGTGAAGGGGCCTTTTTTAGCAATCAGCCCCAGCATTTT. Protein: CASSEGAFFSNQPQHF.

V and J are TRBV19 and TRBJ1-1; no reliable D call. The CDR3 consists of 14 residues. CDR1 and CDR2 (germline): LNHDA, SQIVND (reference sequence). The ends were cut back, 4 bases at V and 1 base at J, with 10 bases in the middle. CDR3 sequence reads: CASSSPGRNTEAFF. The CDR3, as DNA: TGTGCCAGTAGTAGCCCCGGGAGGAACACTGAAGCTTTCTTT.

This clone was counted only a few times. This rearrangement joins TRBV7-9 to TRBJ2-1; D possibly matches TRBD1 or TRBD2 (7 bases each). The CDR3 totals 17 residues. The V and J ends lost 2 bases and 7 bases respectively, with 21 bases between them. Germline loops: CDR1 SEHNR, CDR2 FQNEAQ (reference sequence). DNA for the CDR3: TGTGCCAGCAGCTTACTACAGGGGAGCCCAGCGGGAAATGAGCAGTTCTTC. Amino acids: CASSLLQGSPAGNEQFF.

This CDR3 is CASSSGQGNTGELFF. DNA of the CDR3: TGTGCCAGCAGCTCAGGACAGGGAAACACCGGGGAGCTGTTTTTT. This rearrangement joins TRBV5-5 to TRBJ2-2, with 8 positions matching TRBD1. In germline, CDR1 is SGHKS, CDR2 YYEKEE (reference sequence). This CDR3 contains 15 residues. Trimming at V came to 3 bases and at J to 2 bases, leaving 3 bases not matched to a gene.

This chain joins TRBV7-9 and TRBJ2-3, with D perhaps matching TRBD1 (6 bases). This CDR3 contains 15 residues. The V gene lost 5 bases and the J gene lost 5 bases, with 17 bases spanning the gap. From germline, CDR1 is SEHNR and CDR2 FQNEAQ (reference sequence). CDR3 residues: CASSPPGTGIDTQYF. For the CDR3, the DNA is TGTGCCAGCAGCCCCCCCGGAACAGGGATAGATACGCAGTATTTT.

This chain uses TRBV11-1 with TRBJ2-1; no firm D call. The CDR3 is 13 residues long. V dropped 4 bases and J dropped 3 bases, with 7 bases sitting between them. Germline V CDR1 and CDR2: SGHAT, FQDESV (reference sequence). The CDR3 spells CASSWRVYNEQFF. The CDR3 bases are TGTGCCAGCAGCTGGAGAGTCTACAATGAGCAGTTCTTC. Filled out from reference TRBV11-1 and TRBJ2-1, the complete variable domain reads EAEVAQSPRYKITEKSQAVAFWCDPISGHATLYWYRQILGQGPELLVQFQDESVVDDSQLPKDRFSAERLKGVDSTLKIQPAELGDSAMYLCASSWRVYNEQFFGPGTRLTVL.

Comments on this clone: An end of the junction differs from the germline gene, which may be a read error. V and J are TRBV6-1 and TRBJ1-2; no firm D call. This CDR3 comprises 13 residues. The germline gives CDR1 MNHNS, CDR2 SASEGT. CDR3 coding DNA: TGTGCCAGCAGGGAAGGGAAGGACTATGGCTACACCTTC. Translated: CASREGKDYGYTF.

The V gene is TRBV9, the J gene TRBJ2-3; TRBD2 matches at 8 bases. The V and J ends lost 5 bases and 3 bases, in that order; junction bases with no gene match: 8. Germline assignment: CDR1 SGDLS and CDR2 YYNGEE. The CDR3 has 15 amino acids. DNA of the CDR3: TGTGCCAGCAGTCTGGGCGGGGGGAGGACAGATACGCAGTATTTT. It yields the protein CASSLGGGRTDTQYF.

This chain connects TRBV5-1 to TRBJ2-7, with TRBD1 matching over 9 bases. Germline trimming cut 4 bases from V and 3 bases from J; bases unmatched to any gene: 11. Germline V gene data show CDR1 as SGHRS and CDR2 as YFSETQ. The CDR3 totals 16 residues. CDR3 nucleotides: TGCGCCAGCAGCCAAGGGACAGGGTTTTTAAACTACGAGCAGTACTTC. Protein sequence: CASSQGTGFLNYEQYF.

The chain couples TRBV28 to TRBJ1-3, with D possibly TRBD1 on 5 matching bases. Germline V lookup: CDR1 MDHEN, CDR2 SYDVKM. The CDR3 is 13 amino acids. The V gene lost 6 bases and the J gene lost 8 bases, with 14 bases spanning the gap. The chain's CDR3 is CASSPGRADTIYF. CDR3 nucleotides: TGTGCCAGCAGCCCTGGCAGGGCAGACACCATATATTTT.

In nucleotides, the CDR3 is TGTGCTAGCTCGCAGGGGTGGGTTGGGGAGCTGTTTTTT. Translated, it gives CASSQGWVGELFF. This sequence joins TRBV12-5 and TRBJ2-2; TRBD1 might be the D (6 bases). Per the germline V gene, CDR1 is LGHNT and CDR2 is FRNRAP. This CDR3 is 13 amino acids long. Trimming stripped 9 bases from V and 8 bases from J, with 16 bases between.

The genes are TRBV4-1 and TRBJ2-3, with TRBD1 matching 8 bases. The CDR3 is 18 residues long. Trimming took 1 base from V and 8 from J; bases not matched to a gene: 17. Germline V gives CDR1 MGHRA, CDR2 YSYEKL. The CDR3 DNA follows: TGCGCCAGCAGCCAAGTAATTGCGACAGGGGCCGCCGGAGGTACGCAGTATTTT. Translated, it gives CASSQVIATGAAGGTQYF.

The chain carries TRBV30 and TRBJ1-5; tentative D call: TRBD1 (5 bases). Trimming pared 3 bases from V and 6 bases from J, leaving 12 bases between. Germline V gives CDR1 GTSNPN, CDR2 SVGIG (reference sequence). CDR3 length equals 13 residues. CDR3 residues: CAWSFRESQPQHF. CDR3 coding DNA: TGTGCCTGGAGCTTCAGGGAGAGTCAGCCCCAGCATTTT. The variable domain in full, with the rest retrieved from reference TRBV30 and TRBJ1-5, is SQTIHQWPATLVQPVGSPLSLECTVEGTSNPNLYWYRQAAGRGLQLLFYSVGIGQISSEVPQNLSASRPQDRQFILSSKKLLLSDSGFYLCAWSFRESQPQHFGDGTRLSIL.

This clone appeared many times. This chain connects TRBV4-2 to TRBJ1-2; TRBD1 matches at 7 bases. Germline lookup yields CDR1 LGHNA and CDR2 YNFKEQ. Trimming cost V 4 bases and J 3 bases; bases outside gene matches: 5. The CDR3 totals 14 residues. The CDR3 here is CASSPTGRDYGYTF. The CDR3 DNA follows: TGTGCCAGCAGCCCGACAGGGAGGGACTATGGCTACACCTTC.

The V gene is TRBV7-2, the J gene TRBJ1-1; a weak D match, TRBD1 (5 bases). The CDR3 has 16 residues. The germline V gene encodes CDR1 SGHTA and CDR2 FQGNSA. The V end was cut by 5 bases, the J end by 0 bases, with 16 bases between. The CDR3 loop is CASSRGGGGMNTEAFF. In DNA form, the CDR3 reads TGTGCCAGCAGCCGAGGCGGGGGAGGAATGAACACTGAAGCTTTCTTT.

The chain couples TRBV5-4 to TRBJ1-5; D gene unclear. The CDR3 covers 16 residues. Trimming removed 4 bases from V and 5 bases from J, with 19 bases in between. Per the germline V gene, CDR1 is SGHNT and CDR2 is YYREEE (reference sequence). CDR3 loop: CASSIGGGKKDQPQHF. As DNA, the CDR3 is TGTGCCAGCAGCATCGGAGGAGGGAAGAAGGATCAGCCCCAGCATTTT. Full variable domain (missing parts from reference TRBV5-4 and TRBJ1-5): ETGVTQSPTHLIKTRGQQVTLRCSSQSGHNTVSWYQQALGQGPQFIFQYYREEENGRGNFPPRFSGLQFPNYSSELNVNALELDDSALYLCASSIGGGKKDQPQHFGDGTRLSIL.

J is TRBJ2-1 and V is TRBV6-5, with 7 bases aligning to TRBD1. This CDR3 is built from 13 residues. Trimming took 7 bases from V and 3 from J; bases not matched to a gene: 3. Germline V CDR1 and CDR2: MNHEY, SVGAGI. As DNA, the CDR3 is TGTGCCAGCACAGGGGGTTTCTACAATGAGCAGTTCTTC. Encoded protein: CASTGGFYNEQFF.

This clone showed up just once. The chain has TRBV7-9 and TRBJ1-4; TRBD1 is a possible D gene (5 bases). Germline V gene lookup returns CDR1 SEHNR and CDR2 FQNEAQ (reference sequence). V lost 5 bases, J lost 6 bases, and 13 bases lay in between. This CDR3 comprises 14 residues. CDR3 sequence reads: CASSPGRRDEKLFF. DNA for the CDR3: TGTGCCAGCAGCCCGGGGCGACGAGATGAAAAACTGTTTTTT.

This chain links TRBV6-1 with TRBJ2-2; no reliable D call. V lost 7 bases and J 8 bases, leaving 17 bases between the germline ends. The CDR3 is made up of 14 amino acids. The germline V gene has CDR1 MNHNS and CDR2 SASEGT. The DNA of the CDR3 is TGTGCCAGCAATTCGGGCAGGCCGATAGGGGAGCTGTTTTTT. Translation gives CASNSGRPIGELFF.

The CDR3 sequence: CASSFSWGGSYEQYF. CDR3 sequence (DNA): TGTGCCAGCAGTTTCTCATGGGGAGGATCCTACGAGCAGTACTTC. This chain uses TRBV6-5 with TRBJ2-7; possible D gene TRBD2, 6 bases. The CDR3 runs to 15 residues. From germline, CDR1 is MNHEY and CDR2 SVGAGI. V was clipped by 4 bases and J by 1 base, with 14 bases between them.

The chain joins TRBV11-3 to TRBJ2-2; D gene uncertain. Germline assignment: CDR1 SGHNT and CDR2 YENEEA. Trimming cost V 1 base and J 5 bases, with 5 bases left between them. This CDR3 has 13 amino acids. CDR3 region: CASSLGMTGELFF. The CDR3 DNA sequence: TGTGCCAGCAGCTTAGGCATGACCGGGGAGCTGTTTTTT.

This clone appeared a few times. The chain couples TRBV19 to TRBJ1-1; D might be TRBD1 (5 bases). Trimming cost V 8 bases and J 5 bases, with 12 bases left between them. This CDR3 is built from 12 residues. CDR1 is LNHDA, CDR2 SQIVND, per germline (reference sequence). The CDR3, as DNA: TGTGCCAGTGTGATGGGACGAACTGAAGCTTTCTTT. It codes for CASVMGRTEAFF.

The chain employs TRBV29-1 and TRBJ2-5; TRBD2 might be the D (5 bases). V lost 4 bases and J lost 5, with 14 bases in between. This CDR3 contains 13 residues. Germline V CDR1 and CDR2: SQVTM, ANQGSEA. CDR3 nucleotides: TGCAGCGTTGGCAACGCGAGGAGGGAGACCCAGTACTTC. This codes for CSVGNARRETQYF.

The chain uses TRBV19 and TRBJ1-2, with a weak D call TRBD1 (5 bases). There are 18 residues in the CDR3. Trimming removed 1 base from V and 4 bases from J, with 22 bases in between. Germline V CDR1 and CDR2: LNHDA, SQIVND (reference sequence). In DNA, the CDR3 is TGTGCCAGTAGTATAGGAGGCAGATCCTACGGCGGGGGCTATGGCTACACCTTC. Translated, it gives CASSIGGRSYGGGYGYTF.

The genes are TRBV4-2 and TRBJ2-7, with D possibly matching TRBD1 (6 bases). Germline V gene lookup returns CDR1 LGHNA and CDR2 YNFKEQ. This CDR3 is 15 amino acids long. V lost 1 base and J 3 bases, leaving 13 bases between the germline ends. The CDR3 region is CASSQVVSDSYEQYF. CDR3 in DNA: TGTGCCAGCAGCCAAGTCGTCTCGGACAGCTACGAGCAGTACTTC.

This chain connects TRBV25-1 to TRBJ1-4; D not certain. With 0 bases removed from V and 2 bases from J, the gap between germline ends came to 10 bases. Germline V lookup: CDR1 MGHDK, CDR2 SYGVNS. CDR3 size: 16 residues. This CDR3 is CASSEYVGATNEKLFF. The CDR3 bases are TGTGCCAGCAGTGAATATGTGGGAGCCACTAATGAAAAACTGTTTTTT.

This sequence joins TRBV2 and TRBJ2-5, with a possible D match to TRBD2 (5 bases). Germline V gene lookup returns CDR1 SNHLY and CDR2 FYNNEI. Between the trimmed V and J ends, which lost 5 bases and 0 bases, there was a span of 10 bases. CDR3 length equals 14 residues. CDR3 loop: CASSRTANQETQYF. DNA for the CDR3: TGTGCCAGCAGTCGGACTGCTAACCAAGAGACCCAGTACTTC. The whole variable domain, remainder taken from reference TRBV2 and TRBJ2-5, is EPEVTQTPSHQVTQMGQEVILRCVPISNHLYFYWYRQILGQKVEFLVSFYNNEISEKSEIFDDQFSVERPDGSNFTLKIRSTKLEDSAMYFCASSRTANQETQYFGPGTRLLVL.

The sample holds one count of this clone. The chain joins TRBV6-1 to TRBJ1-6; a possible D gene is TRBD1 (6 bases). This CDR3 is built from 15 residues. Germline V gene sequence: CDR1 MNHNS, CDR2 SASEGT. Trimming removed 7 bases from V and 1 base from J, with 11 bases in between. Here the CDR3 reads CASIRGGSYNSPLHF. In DNA, the CDR3 is TGTGCCAGCATCAGGGGAGGGTCCTATAATTCACCCCTCCACTTT.

The chain has TRBV19 and TRBJ1-3; TRBD1 is a possible D gene (6 bases). Germline V lookup: CDR1 LNHDA, CDR2 SQIVND (reference sequence). This CDR3 is 16 amino acids long. V was trimmed by 4 bases and J by 0 bases, leaving 13 bases between them. Written as DNA, the CDR3 is TGTGCCAGTAGTAGGGCCCGGACAGACTCTGGAAACACCATATATTTT. As protein: CASSRARTDSGNTIYF.

The V call is TRBV30, the J call TRBJ1-1, with 8 bases aligning to TRBD1. The CDR3 is 13 amino acids. Germline V gives CDR1 GTSNPN, CDR2 SVGIG (reference sequence). The junction had 2 bases not matched to a gene; V was cut back by 5 bases and J by 0 bases. CDR3 sequence: CAWDRGMNTEAFF. The DNA of the CDR3 is TGTGCCTGGGACAGGGGAATGAACACTGAAGCTTTCTTT.